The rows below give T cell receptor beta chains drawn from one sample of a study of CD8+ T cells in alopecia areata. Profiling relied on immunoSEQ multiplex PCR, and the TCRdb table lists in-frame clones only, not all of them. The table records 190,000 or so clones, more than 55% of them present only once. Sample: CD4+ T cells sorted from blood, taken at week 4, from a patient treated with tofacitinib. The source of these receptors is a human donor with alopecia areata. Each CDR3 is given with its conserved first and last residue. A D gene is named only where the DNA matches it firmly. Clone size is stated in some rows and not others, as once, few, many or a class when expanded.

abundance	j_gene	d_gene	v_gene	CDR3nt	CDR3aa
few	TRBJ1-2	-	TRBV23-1	TGCGCCAGCAGTCAATGTCCAGGACAATATGGCTACACCTTC	CASSQCPGQYGYTF
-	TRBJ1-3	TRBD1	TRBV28	TGTGCCGGCAGGGGACAGGGGATCGGGAACACCATATATTTT	CAGRGQGIGNTIYF
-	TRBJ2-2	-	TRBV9	TGTGCCAGCAGCGTAGTGATCGGGGAGCTGTTTTTT	CASSVVIGELFF
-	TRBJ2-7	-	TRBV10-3	TGTGCCATCAGTGAAGGTCCAACAAGCTACGAGCAGTACTTC	CAISEGPTSYEQYF
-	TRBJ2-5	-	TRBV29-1	TGCAGCGTTGAAGGGGCTAGTCCGGAGGTGTTCCAAGAGACCCAGTACTTC	CSVEGASPEVFQETQYF
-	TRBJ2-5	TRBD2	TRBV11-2	TGTGCCAGCAGCGCCCGGACTAGCGGACAAGAGACCCAGTACTTC	CASSARTSGQETQYF
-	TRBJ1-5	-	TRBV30	TGTGCCTGGAGTGATGGGAAGGGTATCGAGCCCCAGCATTTT	CAWSDGKGIEPQHF
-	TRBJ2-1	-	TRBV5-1	TGCGCCAGCAGCTTGGACGGGGTCGGCAATGAGCAGTTCTTC	CASSLDGVGNEQFF
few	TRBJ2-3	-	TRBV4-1	TGCGCCAGCAGCCGACAGCCCTCTAGCACAGATACGCAGTATTTT	CASSRQPSSTDTQYF
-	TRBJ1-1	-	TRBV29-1	TGCAGCGGTGGACAGTACAAGAACACTGAAGCTTTCTTT	CSGGQYKNTEAFF
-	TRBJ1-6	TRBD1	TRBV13	TGTGCCAGTCGTAACCGGGACAGGGGGCGGTTGGCTAATTCACCCCTCCACTTT	CASRNRDRGRLANSPLHF
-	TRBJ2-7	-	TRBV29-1	TGCAGCGTTTCTCCAGGGTCCTACGAGCAGTACTTC	CSVSPGSYEQYF
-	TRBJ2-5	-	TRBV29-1	TGCAGCGTCGTAGGGGTTTTTGTCCAAGAGACCCAGTACTTC	CSVVGVFVQETQYF
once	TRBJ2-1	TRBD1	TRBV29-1	TGCAGCGTTGAGGGACAGGGGGTCGATGAGCAGTTCTTC	CSVEGQGVDEQFF
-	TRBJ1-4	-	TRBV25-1	TGTGCCAGCATCGGAGGGGGTGAAAAACTGTTTTTT	CASIGGGEKLFF
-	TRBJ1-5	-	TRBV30	TGTGCCTGGCCCCCGCGGGTCCTAGGGCCCCAGCATTTT	CAWPPRVLGPQHF
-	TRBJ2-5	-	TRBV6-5	TGTGCCAGCAGTTACTCGTGGACGGTACAAGAGACCCAGTACTTC	CASSYSWTVQETQYF
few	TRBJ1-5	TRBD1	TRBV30	TGTGCCTGGAGTGACGACAGGGTCGGCAATCAGCCCCAGCATTTT	CAWSDDRVGNQPQHF
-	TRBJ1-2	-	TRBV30	TGTGCCTGGACCCCTGACAACTATGGCTACACCTTC	CAWTPDNYGYTF
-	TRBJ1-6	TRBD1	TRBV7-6	TGTGCCAGCAGCTTAGGTACCGGGACAGGGGATTCACCCCTCCACTTT	CASSLGTGTGDSPLHF
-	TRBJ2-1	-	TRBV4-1	TGCGCCAGCAGCCAAGGGACAGCAATGGAGTGGAATGAGCAGTTCTTC	CASSQGTAMEWNEQFF
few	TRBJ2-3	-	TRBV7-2	TGTGCCAGCAGCTTAGTGTGGGATACGCAGTATTTT	CASSLVWDTQYF